This T cell receptor beta chain was observed in a study of T cells in Graves' hyperthyroidism and ophthalmopathy. Study-level information: Blood was drawn when the patient was first diagnosed and still untreated. General study findings and limits: Ophthalmopathy onset followed model prediction by a median about seven months. Clonotypes that were expanded in thyroid above 0.001 mostly appeared in blood too.

J gave up 9 bases and V 6 bases, and 14 bases lay outside the gene matches. CDR3 size: 15 residues. Germline V lookup: CDR1 MDHEN, CDR2 SYDVKM. The source material, RNA transcripts, was used to amplify TCR beta CDR3 regions. A first-round RT-PCR of the TCR CDR3 used the HTBI primer set. TCRdb reprocessed the multiplex PCR reads via MiXCR and lists one record per CDR3 protein. The profile shows roughly 290,000 distinct CDR3 sequences, about 15% of them singletons. With respect to this clonotype: Its target is not known.

Ophthalmopathy in the patients scored at least 3 on Clinical Activity Score and at least 4 on NOSPECS grade, lasting under 3 months. The sample taken for sequencing was blood. V is TRBV28 and J is TRBJ2-1; TRBD2 aligns across 7 bases. The sequence derives from a woman aged 55-69 years with Graves' ophthalmopathy. The CDR3 coding sequence is TGTGCCAGCAGACTGGAGCGGGACGCGCTAGGTGAGCAGTTCTTC. It translates to CASRLERDALGEQFF.